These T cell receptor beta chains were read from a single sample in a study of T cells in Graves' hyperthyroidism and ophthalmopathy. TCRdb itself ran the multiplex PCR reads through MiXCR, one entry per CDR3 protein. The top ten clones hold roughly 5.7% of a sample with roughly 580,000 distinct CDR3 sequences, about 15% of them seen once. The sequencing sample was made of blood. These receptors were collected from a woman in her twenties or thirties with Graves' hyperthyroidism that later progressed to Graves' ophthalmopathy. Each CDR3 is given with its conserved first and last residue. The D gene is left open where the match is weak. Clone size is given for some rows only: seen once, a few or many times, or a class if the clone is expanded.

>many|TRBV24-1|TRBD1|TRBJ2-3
CATSDRQGGTDTQYF
TGTGCCACCAGTGACAGACAGGGCGGCACAGATACGCAGTATTTT
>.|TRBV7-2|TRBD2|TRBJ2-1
CASSSPAGLHNEHFF
TGTGCCAGCAGCTCTCCAGCGGGATTACACAATGAGCACTTCTTC
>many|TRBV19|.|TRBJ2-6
CASSEAGTASSGANVLTF
TGTGCCAGTAGTGAGGCCGGGACGGCGAGCTCTGGGGCCAACGTCCTGACTTTC
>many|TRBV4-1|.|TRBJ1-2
CASSQDWRGYTF
TGCGCCAGCAGCCAAGATTGGCGGGGCTACACCTTC
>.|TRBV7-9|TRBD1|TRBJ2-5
CASSPQGQQETQYF
TGTGCCAGCAGCCCTCAGGGACAGCAAGAGACCCAGTACTTC
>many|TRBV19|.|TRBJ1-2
CASSPLMGRPFYGYTF
TGTGCCAGTAGTCCTCTAATGGGGAGGCCATTCTATGGCTACACCTTC
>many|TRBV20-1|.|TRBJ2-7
CSVSHVDRAPYEQYF
TGCAGTGTTAGCCATGTGGACCGAGCGCCCTACGAGCAGTACTTC
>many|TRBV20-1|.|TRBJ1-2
CSAPATAASLRGYTF
TGCAGTGCCCCTGCGACCGCGGCTTCCCTTCGGGGCTACACCTTC
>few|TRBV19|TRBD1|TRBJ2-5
CASSPGTGGIETQYF
TGTGCCAGTAGTCCAGGGACAGGGGGCATAGAGACCCAGTACTTC
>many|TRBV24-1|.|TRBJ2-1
CATSEYNEQFF
TGTGCCACCAGTGAGTACAATGAGCAGTTCTTC
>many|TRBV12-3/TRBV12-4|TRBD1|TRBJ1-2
CASSSGTGRANYGYTF
TGTGCCAGCAGTTCGGGGACAGGGCGAGCTAACTATGGCTACACCTTC
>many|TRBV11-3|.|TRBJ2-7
CASSLGMGYEQYF
TGTGCCAGCAGCTTAGGGATGGGCTACGAGCAGTACTTC
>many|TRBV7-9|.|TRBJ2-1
CASSLAHEDRLRNEQFF
TGTGCCAGCAGCTTAGCCCACGAGGACCGACTACGCAATGAGCAGTTCTTC
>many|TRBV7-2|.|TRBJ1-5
CASSLEGQHQPQHF
TGTGCCAGCAGCTTAGAAGGGCAACATCAGCCCCAGCATTTT
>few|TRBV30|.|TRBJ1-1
CAWSPGTVNTEAFF
TGTGCCTGGAGCCCAGGCACCGTGAACACTGAAGCTTTCTTT
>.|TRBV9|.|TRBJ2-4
CASSVYGGDKNIQYF
TGTGCCAGCAGCGTCTACGGTGGGGATAAAAACATTCAGTACTTC
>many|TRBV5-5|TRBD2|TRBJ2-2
CASSEGLAGGGGTGELFF
TGTGCCAGCAGCGAGGGACTAGCGGGAGGAGGAGGCACCGGGGAGCTGTTTTTT
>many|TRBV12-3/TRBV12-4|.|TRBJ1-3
CASSFGSGNTIYF
TGTGCCAGCAGTTTTGGCTCTGGAAACACCATATATTTT
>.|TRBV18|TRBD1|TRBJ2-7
CASSIGQDPYEQYF
TGTGCCAGCTCAATAGGACAGGACCCCTACGAGCAGTACTTC
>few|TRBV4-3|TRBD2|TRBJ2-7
CASSQDQTSGNEQYF
TGCGCCAGCAGCCAAGATCAAACTAGCGGAAACGAGCAGTACTTC
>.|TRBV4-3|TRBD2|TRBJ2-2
CASSQDEPAGGPGPGELFF
TGCGCCAGCAGCCAAGATGAGCCAGCGGGAGGGCCGGGGCCCGGGGAGCTGTTTTTT
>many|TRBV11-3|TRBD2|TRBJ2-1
CASSLVGLAGNEQFF
TGTGCCAGCAGCTTAGTTGGACTAGCGGGAAATGAGCAGTTCTTC
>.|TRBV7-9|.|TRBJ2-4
CASSLGNGQYF
TGTGCCAGCAGCCTAGGGAACGGTCAGTACTTC
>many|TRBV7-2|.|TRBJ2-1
CASSIGPNNNEQFF
TGTGCCAGCAGCATAGGACCAAATAACAATGAGCAGTTCTTC